This T cell receptor (beta chain) was recorded in a study of graft-versus-host responses after intestinal transplantation. Study at large: Anti-thymocyte globulin induction was given to all recipients, followed by tacrolimus and steroids for two to four years. General observations from the study: Investigators detected GvH clones in recipient marrow, with some emerging earlier in ileum or blood.

Per germline, CDR1 LNHNV and CDR2 YYDKDF (reference sequence). CDR3 length: 15 amino acids. Trimming shortened V by 1 base and J by 5 bases, and 12 bases separated the two germline ends. With regard to this clone: The antigen is undetermined.

Only in-frame clones appear in the TCRdb table, and some are missing; sequencing was by immunoSEQ multiplex PCR. This sample has some 13,000 clones, with roughly 81% found just once. Here the sequenced sample was PBMCs, taken after intestinal transplantation. The genes are TRBV15 and TRBJ1-5; a weak D match, TRBD1 (5 bases). This receptor was taken from a human patient who received an intestinal transplant, so some T cells may come from the graft donor. The CDR3 nucleotides read TGTGCCACCAGCAGAGTAGGGGCAGTACATCAGCCCCAGCATTTT. Encoded protein: CATSRVGAVHQPQHF.